This TCR beta chain emerged from a study of molecular identifiers for immune sequencing clone quantification (dated by TCRdb to 2016 to 2019). Study-wide context: For a replicate experiment, RNA from about 21,000 or 97,000 naive CD8 T cells was divided into five aliquots, of which four were sequenced. This methods study used CD8 T cells to benchmark TCR RNA copy counting and molecular-identifier clustering-based TCR repertoire sequencing (MIDCIRS). Paper-wide results and their limitations: Even against a background of about a million naive CD8 T cells, spiked-in Jurkat TCR RNA amounting to a single cell's worth was reported to be detectable. Spiked-in Jurkat TCR RNA (approximately 9 copies' worth), which is not part of the donor repertoire, was contained in the naive libraries. When barcode sub-clustering was omitted, TCR diversity was inflated by chimeric consensus sequences, with chimeras reaching as high as 47%. In CMV-specific effector cells, clones with more than 20 RNA copies accounted for over 98% of molecules, whereas in naive cells such clones accounted for under 1%. Modeling gave 3 to 3.5 recovered TCR RNA copies per cell versus about ten by digital PCR, implying approximately 32% capture efficiency. Identical TCR molecules sharing a barcode could cause highly expanded clone sizes to be underestimated.

This clonotype occurred many times. Its antigen target is currently unknown. Base qualities are not provided; no much larger clone lies one nucleotide away. The method was PCR. The reads were generated on an Illumina HiSeq 4000. Preparation of bulk TCR libraries followed a previously described approach, with the TCR primers listed in Table S5. Purification of total RNA was performed with the Qiagen AllPrep DNA/RNA kit. Before analysis, reads from multiple sequencing runs of the same library were pooled. The published analysis was carried out like this. Only reads with exact TCR constant sequence were kept, trimmed to 150 nt, and grouped by their 12-nt molecular barcodes. Reads inside each barcode group were sub-clustered using a 15% Levenshtein threshold, and a quality-weighted consensus sequence was constructed for each RNA molecule. Non-functional sequences were excluded, and lower-count sequences lying one edit away from another sequence were also excluded. On the basis of fitting two negative binomial distributions, barcode sub-clusters with fewer than 20% of the maximum read count were discarded. TCRdb passed the public sequencing reads through fastp at Q25 and MiXCR, retaining productive beta sequences. Every entry covers one CDR3 protein and lists the most common genes and DNA from its rows. These V and J calls rely on TCRdb rather than the paper's analysis. Here the sample has over 600,000 distinct CDR3 sequences; 20% occur a single time. Roughly 0.83% of the sample is held by the ten biggest clonotypes.

The V and J ends are trimmed by 1 base and 3 bases, leaving 12 bases between them. Taken from cysteine to phenylalanine, the CDR3 has 15 residues. Only the CDR3 region is kept as DNA, spanning 45 bases read in frame from base 1. Naive CD8 T cell libraries were made from roughly 21,000 to 960,000 sorted cells using 10%, 30% or 50% of purified RNA. Naive CD8 T cells, defined as CD8+CD4-CCR7+CD45RA+, were FACS-sorted into RLT Plus buffer on a BD FACSAria II. Detection sensitivity was tested by spiking Jurkat RNA equal to around 11 TCR copies' worth into samples containing roughly 17,000-1,000,000 naive CD8 T cells. Enrichment of CD8 T cells was done with RosetteSep CD8+ T Cell Enrichment Cocktail plus Ficoll-Paque, and ACK red cell lysis came afterward.

The source material was naive CD8+ T cells from blood, with Jurkat cell RNA spiked in. This sample's cell subset or site label indicates: FACS-sorted CD8+CD4-CCR7+CD45RA+ naive T cells. This receptor was obtained from a human donor in good health. Some libraries in this study had Jurkat cell RNA spiked in. Rearrangement joined TRBV12-3 or TRBV12-4 to TRBJ1-1; the D gene assignment is ambiguous. The CDR3 is CASSLEGGSYTEAFF. The sequenced DNA: TGTGCCAGCAGTTTAGAAGGAGGGTCGTACACTGAAGCTTTCTTT.